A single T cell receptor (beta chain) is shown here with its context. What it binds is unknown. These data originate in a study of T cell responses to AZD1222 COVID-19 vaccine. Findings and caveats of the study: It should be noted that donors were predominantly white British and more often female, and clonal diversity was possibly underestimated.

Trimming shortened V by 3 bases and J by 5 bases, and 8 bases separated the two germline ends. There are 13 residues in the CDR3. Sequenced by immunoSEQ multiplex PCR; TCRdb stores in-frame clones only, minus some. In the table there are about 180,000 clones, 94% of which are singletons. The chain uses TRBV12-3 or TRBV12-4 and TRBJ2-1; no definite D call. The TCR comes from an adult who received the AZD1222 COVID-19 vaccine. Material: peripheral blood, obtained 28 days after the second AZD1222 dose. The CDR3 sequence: CASSFTDNNEQFF. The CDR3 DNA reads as TGTGCCAGCAGTTTCACAGACAACAATGAGCAGTTCTTC.